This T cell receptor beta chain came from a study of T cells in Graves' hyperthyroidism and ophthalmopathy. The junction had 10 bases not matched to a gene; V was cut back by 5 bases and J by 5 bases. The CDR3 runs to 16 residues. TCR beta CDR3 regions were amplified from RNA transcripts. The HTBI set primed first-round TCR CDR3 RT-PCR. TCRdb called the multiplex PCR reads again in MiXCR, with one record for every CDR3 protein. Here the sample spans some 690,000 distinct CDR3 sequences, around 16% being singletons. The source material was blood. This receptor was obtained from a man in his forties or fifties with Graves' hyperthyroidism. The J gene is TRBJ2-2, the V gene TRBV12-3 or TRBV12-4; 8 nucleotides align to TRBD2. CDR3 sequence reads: CASSDPGLADTGELFF. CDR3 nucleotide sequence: TGTGCCAGCAGTGACCCCGGACTAGCCGATACCGGGGAGCTGTTTTTT.